This entry concerns a single TCR beta chain. What it recognizes is unknown. The primer mix had 60 Vbeta and 13 Jbeta primers. Measured with immunoSEQ multiplex PCR; TCRdb has only the in-frame clones, and not every one. The profile shows 150,000 to 200,000 clones, less than 80% of them singletons. Germline V gene sequence: CDR1 SNHLY, CDR2 FYNNEI. The CDR3 has 12 residues. The sample comes from a study of cytomegalovirus exposure and HLA in healthy donors. Study context: Earlier, some 180 million T cells were analyzed, and approximately 110 million unique TCR beta sequences were found among them. Study-level points and caveats: Cytomegalovirus-associated status was assigned to about 170 TCR beta chains. Some highly shared sequence variants likely arose as a pipeline artifact. By a later analysis, the bulk of CMV-associated TCR beta chains appeared HLA-restricted.

The source is a female donor in good health and CMV-seronegative. The V call is TRBV2, the J call TRBJ2-7, with D tentatively TRBD2 (6 bases). The sequenced sample consisted of PBMCs. In DNA, the CDR3 is TGTGCTGGAGGGAAGATCTCCTACGAGCAGTACTTC. Protein product: CAGGKISYEQYF.